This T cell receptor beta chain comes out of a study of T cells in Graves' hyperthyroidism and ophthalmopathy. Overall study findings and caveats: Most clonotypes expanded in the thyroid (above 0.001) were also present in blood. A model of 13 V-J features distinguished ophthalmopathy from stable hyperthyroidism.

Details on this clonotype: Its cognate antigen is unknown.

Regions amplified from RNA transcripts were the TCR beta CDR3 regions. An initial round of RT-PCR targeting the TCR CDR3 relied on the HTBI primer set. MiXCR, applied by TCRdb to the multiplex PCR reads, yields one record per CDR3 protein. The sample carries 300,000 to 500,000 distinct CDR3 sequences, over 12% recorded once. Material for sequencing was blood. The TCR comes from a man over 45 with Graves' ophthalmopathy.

The CDR3 sequence: CSAPGQGVQPQHF. The CDR3 DNA reads as TGCAGTGCCCCGGGACAGGGCGTTCAGCCCCAGCATTTT. The genes are TRBV20-1 and TRBJ1-5, with 9 nucleotides matching TRBD1. V trimming: 6 bases; J trimming: 6 bases; junction bases outside the gene matches: 6. CDR1 is DFQATT and CDR2 is SNEGSKA in the germline V gene (reference sequence). The CDR3 sequence is 13 residues long.